Following are 9 T cell receptor beta chains from one sample sequenced in a study of CD8 T cells in ankylosing spondylitis. In TCRdb, the 5' RACE reads were re-called with MiXCR into one record per CDR3 protein. The sample holds over 110,000 distinct CDR3 sequences; roughly 8% are singletons and the top ten take 6% to 8%. The sequenced sample was synovial fluid, either unsorted or a sorted T cell fraction (not recorded which). Source of these receptors: a male donor with ankylosing spondylitis.

This clonotype showed up many times. This chain links TRBV7-6 with TRBJ2-1; 8 bases are a match to TRBD2. Germline V gene data show CDR1 as SGHVS and CDR2 as FNYEAQ. The CDR3 is 15 amino acids. V was clipped by 1 base and J by 9 bases; unmatched bases: 8. DNA for the CDR3: TGTGCCAGCAGCTTAGATGTGGGGACTAGACCTGAGCAGTTCTTC. It translates to CASSLDVGTRPEQFF.

This clonotype has a count of ten or more. This chain links TRBV27 with TRBJ2-1, with 11 nucleotides matching TRBD1. Losses at the gene ends were 3 bases for V and 2 bases for J; bases not matched to a gene: 0. Germline CDR1 is MNHEY and CDR2 is SMNVEV (reference sequence). The CDR3 runs to 15 residues. The chain's CDR3 is CASSLGQGAYNEQFF. The CDR3 DNA is TGTGCCAGCAGTTTGGGACAGGGGGCCTACAATGAGCAGTTCTTC.

This clonotype has at least ten counts. The genes are TRBV29-1 and TRBJ2-2; D may be TRBD2 (6 bases). In germline, CDR1 is SQVTM, CDR2 ANQGSEA. The germline V and J ends were trimmed by 6 bases and 0 bases, with 14 bases remaining between them. There are 15 residues in the CDR3. The CDR3 loop reads CSVRGGTANTGELFF. CDR3 bases: TGCAGCGTGAGGGGCGGGACTGCGAACACCGGGGAGCTGTTTTTT.

This clonotype was observed at least ten times. The chain uses TRBV11-2 and TRBJ1-1; D is ambiguous. Germline CDR1 reads SGHAT; CDR2 reads FQNNGV. V lost 8 bases and J 6 bases, leaving 10 bases between the germline ends. The CDR3 consists of 11 residues. In DNA, the CDR3 is TGTGCCAGCCGACGGACGGCTGAAGCTTTCTTT. It translates to CASRRTAEAFF.

This clonotype was observed a few times. This chain links TRBV20-1 with TRBJ1-1; maybe TRBD1 (5 bases). CDR1 is DFQATT and CDR2 is SNEGSKA in the germline V gene (reference sequence). The CDR3 length is 13 residues. Deletions cut 0 bases from V and 7 bases from J, with 12 bases between. The CDR3 coding sequence is TGCAGTGCTAGAGATTGGCAGGGCCATGAAGCTTTCTTT. Its protein is CSARDWQGHEAFF.

In its sample, this clonotype was seen many times. DNA of the CDR3: TGCGCCAGCAGCTTGGAACTAGCGGGGGATGAGACCCAGTACTTC. This sequence encodes CASSLELAGDETQYF. The rearrangement uses TRBV5-1 and TRBJ2-5; 11 nucleotides agree with TRBD2. CDR1 is SGHRS and CDR2 is YFSETQ in the germline V gene. Germline trimming cut 0 bases from V and 5 bases from J; bases unmatched to any gene: 3. CDR3 length: 15 amino acids.

This clonotype was seen many times. CDR3 loop: CATLRGRGYEQYF. Written as DNA, the CDR3 is TGCGCCACCCTTCGCGGGAGGGGTTACGAGCAGTACTTC. This chain connects TRBV10-2 to TRBJ2-7; 9 bases match TRBD2. The V gene end was trimmed by 10 bases and the J gene end by 4 bases; junction bases not matched to a gene: 8. This CDR3 comprises 13 residues. The germline gives CDR1 WSHSY, CDR2 SAAADI.

Many counts were recorded for this clonotype. The chain joins TRBV2 to TRBJ2-1, with a tentative D call TRBD1 (5 bases). There are 13 residues in the CDR3. Trimming shortened V by 8 bases and J by 2 bases, and 10 bases separated the two germline ends. Per the germline V gene, CDR1 is SNHLY and CDR2 is FYNNEI. The CDR3 here is CASGQKPYNEQFF. In DNA, the CDR3 is TGTGCCAGCGGACAAAAACCCTACAATGAGCAGTTCTTC.

In its sample, this clonotype was seen many times. This rearrangement joins TRBV18 to TRBJ1-2; 9 positions match TRBD1. Trimming cost V 2 bases and J 9 bases; bases outside gene matches: 7. Germline assignment: CDR1 KGHSH and CDR2 LQKENI. This CDR3 spans 14 amino acids. CDR3 nucleotide sequence: TGTGCCAGCTCACCAGAGGGACAGGGATCGCGCTACACCTTC. Translating it yields CASSPEGQGSRYTF.